This T cell receptor beta chain was obtained from a study of CD8+CD57+ T cells in acquired aplastic anemia. Study-wide results and caveats: Patients shared around 31 CD8+ CDR3 sequences with controls.

As regards this clonotype: The antigen is undetermined.

The template for TCR beta VDJ and CDR3 sequence profiling was genomic DNA. A single record per CDR3 protein comes from TCRdb applying MiXCR to the reads. The sample includes some 160,000 distinct CDR3 sequences, 45% to 50% of them seen just once. The CDR3 extends over 15 amino acids. In germline, CDR1 is SGHTA, CDR2 FQGNSA. Whoever was chosen for sequencing had shown CD8+CD57+ cell expansion by flow cytometry. Each patient carried a diagnosis of severe acquired aplastic anemia. The receptor was isolated from a human donor with aplastic anemia. Sequences were obtained from sorted CD4+, CD8+, or CD8+CD57+ T cells (not recorded which) from PBMCs. J is TRBJ2-7 and V is TRBV7-2; either TRBD1 or TRBD2 may supply D (5 bases each). The J call may be mistaken, given a closer DNA end match to TRBJ2-5. CDR3 sequence reads: CASSRALRGGETQYF. In DNA form, the CDR3 reads TGTGCCAGCAGCCGCGCCTTAAGGGGCGGGGAGACCCAGTACTTC.